The 11 T cell receptor beta chains below come from one sample, sequenced in a study of blood T cells in healthy people across ages (dated by TCRdb to between 2015 and 2016). The library came from 5' RACE. Sequencing was performed on an Illumina HiSeq 2500. The second PCR ran for roughly 7 to 12 cycles and used a J-beta primer mix along with a sample-barcoded 5' primer. TCRdb itself trimmed the public reads at Q25 with fastp, ran MiXCR and retained productive beta chains. Each record represents a unique CDR3 protein, reported with the most common genes and DNA among its rows. This sample holds over 1,500,000 distinct CDR3 sequences; 49% were observed only once. In total, the top ten clones hold around 2.1% of the sample. The sample consisted of blood. The origin of the receptors is a woman aged 40 to 55 in good health.

This CDR3 reads CASQGPGNTIYF. For the CDR3, the DNA is TGTGCCAGCCAGGGACCTGGAAACACCATATATTTT. The gene calls are TRBV6-5 and TRBJ1-3, with a tentative D call TRBD1 (5 bases). CDR1 MNHEY and CDR2 SVGAGI come from the germline V gene. V was shortened by 8 bases and J by 2 bases, with 7 bases between the two germline ends. The CDR3 extends over 12 amino acids.

The chain couples TRBV5-1 to TRBJ2-6; 9 bases align to TRBD1. Germline CDR1 reads SGHRS; CDR2 reads YFSETQ. CDR3 size: 17 residues. Trimming took 7 bases from V and 0 from J; bases not matched to a gene: 8. The CDR3 is CASQTGTGPSGANVLTF. CDR3 sequence (DNA): TGCGCCAGCCAGACTGGGACAGGGCCCTCTGGGGCCAACGTCCTGACTTTC.

The chain recombines TRBV6-5 with TRBJ2-5; weak D call: TRBD1 (5 bases). The CDR3 sequence is 15 residues long. Germline CDR1 is MNHEY and CDR2 is SVGAGI. Trimming left V 6 bases short and J 2 bases short, with 16 bases between. The CDR3 region has the DNA TGTGCCAGCAGAGTCGAAACAGGAGCTCAAGAGACCCAGTACTTC. Its translation: CASRVETGAQETQYF.

Only a few counts were recorded for this clonotype. The rearrangement joins TRBV5-1 to TRBJ2-5; D may match TRBD1 or TRBD2 (5 bases each). Germline CDR1 SGHRS, CDR2 YFSETQ. V lost 5 bases and J 3 bases, leaving 17 bases between the germline ends. The CDR3 has 15 amino acids. CDR3 coding DNA: TGCGCCAGCAGTCGGGACGGCCGGACGGAAGAGACCCAGTACTTC. Translation: CASSRDGRTEETQYF. The entire variable domain, with the rest obtained from reference TRBV5-1 and TRBJ2-5, is as follows: KAGVTQTPRYLIKTRGQQVTLSCSPISGHRSVSWYQQTPGQGLQFLFEYFSETQRNKGNFPGRFSGRQFSNSRSEMNVSTLELGDSALYLCASSRDGRTEETQYFGPGTRLLVL.

To note about this clonotype: In this CDR3 the conserved last residue, phenylalanine or tryptophan, is missing, so a read error is likely. CDR3 sequence (DNA): TGCGCCAGCAGCCCTGCCCGAGGAAGCTCTGGGGCCAACGTCCTGACTGTC. It specifies CASSPARGSSGANVLTV. The chain has TRBV4-3 and TRBJ2-6; D uncertain. The V end lost 4 bases, the J end lost 0 bases, and 13 bases lay between the germline ends. The CDR3 is made up of 17 amino acids. CDR1 is LGHNA and CDR2 is YSLEER in the germline V gene.

The genes are TRBV7-2 and TRBJ2-7, with 7 bases matching TRBD1. CDR1 is SGHTA, CDR2 FQGNSA, per germline. The J segment lost 6 bases and the V segment lost 3 bases, leaving 5 bases of the junction unmatched. This CDR3 spans 13 amino acids. The CDR3 DNA reads TGTGCCAGCAGCTTGACAGGGCACGGCGAGCAGTACTTC. It yields the protein CASSLTGHGEQYF.

This chain's CDR3 is CASSYAGGRTYEQYF. The CDR3 DNA reads TGTGCCAGCAGTTACGCGGGGGGGAGAACCTACGAGCAGTACTTC. The chain recombines TRBV6-2 or TRBV6-3 with TRBJ2-7; 9 bases match TRBD2. CDR3 length: 15 amino acids. Germline V gene lookup returns CDR1 MNHEY and CDR2 SVGEGT. Trimming took 2 bases from V and 2 from J; bases not matched to a gene: 4.

This clonotype was found a few times. The chain combines TRBV13 with TRBJ1-6; 9 bases map to TRBD1. Trimming at V came to 5 bases and at J to 7 bases, leaving 6 bases not matched to a gene. CDR3 length equals 15 residues. The V gene's germline CDR1 is PRHDT and CDR2 FYEKMQ (reference sequence). The CDR3 sequence: CASSRTGEENSPLHF. The CDR3 region has the DNA TGTGCCAGCAGCAGGACAGGGGAGGAGAATTCACCCCTCCACTTT.

This clonotype was picked up a small number of times. The genes are TRBV4-1 and TRBJ2-7; possible D gene TRBD1, 6 bases. Trimming cost V 0 bases and J 3 bases, with 12 bases left between them. The CDR3 loop spans 15 amino acids. The germline CDR1 and CDR2 sequences are MGHRA and YSYEKL. CDR3 nucleotides: TGCGCCAGCAGCCAAGAACGGGCAGGGGACTACGAGCAGTACTTC. Protein product: CASSQERAGDYEQYF.

The chain has TRBV7-2 and TRBJ2-3, with 9 bases fitting TRBD1. Germline V gene data show CDR1 as SGHTA and CDR2 as FQGNSA. The CDR3 covers 13 residues. V lost 5 bases and J lost 10; bases outside the gene matches: 7. DNA for the CDR3: TGTGCCAGCAGCCCACCGGGACAGGGTCCGCAGTATTTT. Translation gives CASSPPGQGPQYF. Complete variable domain (other parts from reference TRBV7-2 and TRBJ2-3): GAGVSQSPSNKVTEKGKDVELRCDPISGHTALYWYRQSLGQGLEFLIYFQGNSAPDKSGLPSDRFSAERTGGSVSTLTIQRTQQEDSAVYLCASSPPGQGPQYFGPGTRLTVL.

The V call is TRBV9, the J call TRBJ2-6; either TRBD1 or TRBD2 may supply D (5 bases each). In germline, CDR1 is SGDLS, CDR2 YYNGEE. The CDR3 is made up of 18 amino acids. Trimming left V 4 bases short and J 4 bases short, with 21 bases between. The DNA for the CDR3 is TGTGCCAGCAGCATCCGGGACCCTAATAGCCGAGGGGCCAACGTCCTGACTTTC. Protein product: CASSIRDPNSRGANVLTF.